This TCR beta chain was captured in a study of cytomegalovirus exposure and HLA in healthy donors. Overall study context: Inside one of the first data releases sat around 80 million unique TCRs taken from HLA-typed donors. Assignment to the Caucasian-associated ancestry cluster applied to approximately 79% of the roughly 400 genotyped donors.

Study-wide points: The presence/absence work took it that sequencing depth was about the same across donors.

As for this clone: Its antigen is unidentified.

This CDR3 has 14 residues. V was pared by 0 bases and J by 4 bases, with 6 bases between. Germline loops: CDR1 SEHNR, CDR2 FQNEAQ (reference sequence). A multiplex PCR was run with 60 Vbeta primers and 13 Jbeta primers. As processed by the authors: The count from a later analysis was tens of millions of unique TCR beta chains, some 12 million of them shared. The assay was immunoSEQ multiplex PCR, and TCRdb's table has in-frame clones only and misses some. V and J calls plus clone size are reproduced from that table; the DNA served to infer D and trimming. The table for this sample gives about 65,000 clones.

The sample was PBMCs. This clonotype was sampled from a boy between 10 and 17 years old in good health and CMV-seronegative. V and J are TRBV7-9 and TRBJ1-4, with D possibly matching TRBD1 (6 bases). Written as DNA, the CDR3 is TGTGCCAGCAGCTTAGCAGGGGGTAATGAAAAACTGTTTTTT. The encoded protein is CASSLAGGNEKLFF.